The clone carrying this TCR beta chain was observed a handful of times. The antigen is unknown. This sample is drawn from a study of CD8 T cells in ankylosing spondylitis. Study-level results: In ankylosing spondylitis blood, a motif of roughly 8 highly homologous TCR beta variants appeared characteristic.

It was by quantitative 5'-RACE with molecular barcodes that TCR beta libraries were made. MiXCR, applied by TCRdb to the 5' RACE reads, yields one record per CDR3 protein. The table includes some 800,000 distinct CDR3 sequences, about an eighth detected once. Trimming shortened V by 4 bases and J by 4 bases, and 17 bases separated the two germline ends. The CDR3 has 15 residues. The germline V gene has CDR1 SGHRS and CDR2 YFSETQ. The sample taken for sequencing was blood, either unsorted or a sorted T cell fraction (not recorded which). This sequence joins TRBV5-1 and TRBJ1-2; tentatively, D is TRBD1 (5 bases). The TCR originated in a male donor with ankylosing spondylitis. The CDR3 DNA reads as TGCGCCAGCAGCCCGGAAGGCAGGGAGACCTATGGCTACACCTTC. The encoded protein is CASSPEGRETYGYTF.